The subject of this entry is one T cell receptor beta chain. Its specificity is not known. This table comes from immunoSEQ multiplex PCR, and its TCRdb copy is limited to in-frame clones, with some not included. Among about 16,000 clones listed, approximately 70% were seen once. The sample is drawn from a study of tumor-infiltrating lymphocytes in localized non-small cell lung cancer. Looking at the study overall: Patients included smokers and never-smokers with various histologies, some sampled after neoadjuvant chemotherapy. From each patient, both tumor and uninvolved lung, non-adjacent to tumor, were sampled. Study-wide findings and caveats: TCRbeta sequencing showed higher T cell infiltration in tumors than uninvolved lung. T-cell fraction did not differ between immunotypes IM1 and IM2.

With 3 bases clipped from V and 5 bases from J, the junction kept 9 bases outside the gene matches. The CDR3 has 15 residues. Germline V gene lookup returns CDR1 MDHEN and CDR2 SYDVKM. Sequenced: lung tumor tissue. The origin of this receptor is a human donor with non-small cell lung cancer. This sequence joins TRBV28 and TRBJ2-7; 8 nucleotides align to TRBD2. CDR3 loop: CASSLRGGGSDEQYF. The CDR3 DNA sequence: TGTGCCAGCAGTTTGAGAGGCGGGGGGTCCGACGAGCAGTACTTC.